The rows below give T cell receptor beta chains drawn from one sample of a study of CD8+ T cells in alopecia areata. The method was immunoSEQ multiplex PCR; TCRdb's version includes in-frame clones alone and lacks a portion of them. The table includes around 150,000 clones, 55% detected once. What was sequenced was CD4+ T cells sorted from blood. The receptors shown here come from a human donor in good health. CDR3s include the opening cysteine and the closing phenylalanine or tryptophan. A D gene is named only where the DNA matches it firmly. Clone size is not always given. Where it is, it says once, few, many or a class for expanded clones.

clone size | D gene | J gene | V gene | CDR3 DNA | CDR3 protein
NA | NA | TRBJ1-1 | TRBV7-9 | TGTGCCAGCAGCTTAGACGGACAGACTGAAGCTTTCTTT | CASSLDGQTEAFF
few | NA | TRBJ1-1 | TRBV5-1 | TGCGCCAGCAGCCTGGTCGGCGCCGTTGGCACTGAAGCTTTCTTT | CASSLVGAVGTEAFF
NA | NA | TRBJ2-3 | TRBV5-1 | TGCGCCAGCAGGGAAAAGGGACAACGCACAGATACGCAGTATTTT | CASREKGQRTDTQYF
NA | NA | TRBJ2-6 | TRBV7-3 | TGTGCCAGCAGCCCGCGCGGGGCAGGTGGGGCCAACGTCCTGACTTTC | CASSPRGAGGANVLTF
NA | NA | TRBJ1-2 | TRBV27 | TGTGCCAGCAATTTACTGGGCTACACCTTC | CASNLLGYTF
few | NA | TRBJ2-4 | TRBV7-2 | TGTGCCAGCAGCTTCGTTTTACTAGCCAAAAACATTCAGTACTTC | CASSFVLLAKNIQYF
NA | NA | TRBJ2-5 | TRBV29-1 | TGCAGCGTTGACGGGGACATTTCCCCCGAGACCCAGTACTTC | CSVDGDISPETQYF
NA | NA | TRBJ1-1 | TRBV10-3 | TGTGCCATCAGTGTGGAGACGAACACTGAAGCTTTCTTT | CAISVETNTEAFF
few | TRBD2 | TRBJ2-1 | TRBV29-1 | TGCAGCGTTGAGGGGACTAGCGGGAGTCGAGAGCAGTTCTTC | CSVEGTSGSREQFF
few | NA | TRBJ1-2 | TRBV6-5 | TGTGCCAGCAGTAACCCAGAGACAGCCAACTATGGCTACACCTTC | CASSNPETANYGYTF
NA | NA | TRBJ1-1 | TRBV27 | TGTGCCAGCAGTCCCCTTGACAGTTACACTGAAGCTTTCTTT | CASSPLDSYTEAFF
few | NA | TRBJ1-4 | TRBV4-1 | TGCGCCAGCAGCCGAGGAGAACAGAATGAAAAACTGTTTTTT | CASSRGEQNEKLFF
NA | TRBD1 | TRBJ1-2 | TRBV29-1 | TGCAGCGTTACCGGACAGGGGAACTATGGCTACACCTTC | CSVTGQGNYGYTF
NA | TRBD1 | TRBJ1-4 | TRBV6-6 | TGTGCCAGCAGGCGACAGGGGGCTGCAACTAATGAAAAACTGTTTTTT | CASRRQGAATNEKLFF
NA | TRBD1 | TRBJ2-3 | TRBV29-1 | TGCAGCGTGGTGGACAGGGGAAACACAGATACGCAGTATTTT | CSVVDRGNTDTQYF
few | TRBD2 | TRBJ2-3 | TRBV4-1 | TGCGCCAGCAGCCAAGTTCTTTTAGGCGGCGGGAGGTTGACAGATACGCAGTATTTT | CASSQVLLGGGRLTDTQYF
NA | NA | TRBJ2-7 | TRBV6-5 | TGTGCCAGCAGTTACAACCAGCGGTACTACGAGCAGTACTTC | CASSYNQRYYEQYF
few | NA | TRBJ2-1 | TRBV7-9 | TGTGCCAGCAGCTCGGCTGGGAGGACGGTGGATGAGCAGTTCTTC | CASSSAGRTVDEQFF
few | TRBD2 | TRBJ2-7 | TRBV28 | TGTGCCAGCAGCCCCACTGGACTAGCGGAGACATATTACGAGCGGCAGTACTTC | CASSPTGLAETYYERQYF
once | NA | TRBJ1-1 | TRBV15 | TGTGCCACCAGCAGAGATGTCAGGGTCACTGAAGCTTTCTTT | CATSRDVRVTEAFF
few | TRBD2 | TRBJ2-7 | TRBV10-3 | TGTGCCATTAGCGGGGCCTCCTACGAGCAGTACTTC | CAISGASYEQYF
NA | NA | TRBJ2-7 | TRBV4-1 | TGCGCCAGCAGCCAAGGAGGCGGGACTCGTAACCTCGAGCAGTACTTC | CASSQGGGTRNLEQYF
NA | NA | TRBJ2-3 | TRBV29-1 | TGCAGCGCTCGACGGACTGACACAGATACGCAGTATTTT | CSARRTDTDTQYF
few | NA | TRBJ2-1 | TRBV18 | TGTGCCAGCTCACCGGGTGGCAATGAGCAGTTCTTC | CASSPGGNEQFF
few | NA | TRBJ2-3 | TRBV9 | TGTGCCAGCAGCGTAGAGGCTAGTGCAGATACGCAGTATTTT | CASSVEASADTQYF
NA | TRBD1 | TRBJ1-1 | TRBV30 | TGTGCCTGGACTGTGACAGGGTGGGCCCCGAACACTGAAGCTTTCTTT | CAWTVTGWAPNTEAFF
NA | TRBD2 | TRBJ2-2 | TRBV9 | TGTGCCAGCAGCAGAGCTAGCGGGAGGGCCGGAACCGGGGAGCTGTTTTTT | CASSRASGRAGTGELFF
few | NA | TRBJ1-1 | TRBV29-1 | TGCAGCGTTGGGGGAGCTTTCTTT | CSVGGAFF
NA | NA | TRBJ1-1 | TRBV10-3 | TGTGCCATCACTGAGGGGATGGACACTGAAGCTTTCTTT | CAITEGMDTEAFF
NA | TRBD1 | TRBJ1-2 | TRBV27 | TGTGCCAGCAGTCGAACTACAGGGGCCCCTGGCTACACCTTC | CASSRTTGAPGYTF
NA | TRBD1 | TRBJ1-2 | TRBV6-6 | TGTGCCAGCACCTCACAGGGGATGGTCGACTACACCTTC | CASTSQGMVDYTF
NA | NA | TRBJ2-1 | TRBV29-1 | TGCAGCGTCCCAAAGGTTAATGAGCAGTTCTTC | CSVPKVNEQFF
few | NA | TRBJ2-2 | TRBV5-4 | TGTGCCAGCACCTGGTACTGGTCCGGGGAGCTGTTTTTT | CASTWYWSGELFF
NA | TRBD2 | TRBJ2-1 | TRBV14 | TGTGCCAGCAGCCAAGAGGTCCTAGCGGGGAATGAGCAGTTCTTC | CASSQEVLAGNEQFF
NA | TRBD1 | TRBJ1-1 | TRBV11-2 | TGTGCCAGCAGCTTAGGCAGGTGGGACAGGGGTACTGAAGCTTTCTTT | CASSLGRWDRGTEAFF
NA | TRBD1 | TRBJ1-1 | TRBV7-2 | TGTGCCAGCAGCCTCCGCCGGGACAGAGCTGAAGCTTTCTTT | CASSLRRDRAEAFF
NA | TRBD2 | TRBJ2-7 | TRBV9 | TGTGCCAGCAGCCTTAGCGGGAGGGCCTACGAGCAGTACTTC | CASSLSGRAYEQYF
NA | NA | TRBJ2-5 | TRBV5-1 | TGCGCCAGCAGCCAGAGGTGGGACGGATCCTCCCAAGAGACCCAGTACTTC | CASSQRWDGSSQETQYF
NA | NA | TRBJ1-1 | TRBV6-5 | TGTGCCAGCAGTTACTCCAGGAACACTGAAGCTTTCTTT | CASSYSRNTEAFF
NA | NA | TRBJ1-2 | TRBV30 | TGTGCCTGGAGTGTTCCCAACCTCTATGGCTACACCTTC | CAWSVPNLYGYTF
few | TRBD2 | TRBJ2-7 | TRBV11-2 | TGTGCCAGCAGCTCCCCCCGTGGGGCTAGCGGGAGCCCATACGAGCAGTACTTC | CASSSPRGASGSPYEQYF
NA | TRBD1 | TRBJ1-4 | TRBV28 | TGTGCCAGCACCGGACAGGAAGAAAAACTGTTTTTT | CASTGQEEKLFF
NA | TRBD1 | TRBJ2-6 | TRBV5-1 | TGCGCCAGCAGCTATCAACAGGGGTACGGGGCCAACGTCCTGACTTTC | CASSYQQGYGANVLTF
few | TRBD1 | TRBJ2-2 | TRBV29-1 | TGCAGCGGGACGACAGGGGCGAACACCGGGGAGCTGTTTTTT | CSGTTGANTGELFF